These 6 T cell receptor beta chains share one sample of origin, sequenced in a study of CD8+CD57+ T cells in acquired aplastic anemia. Patients picked for sequencing had shown CD8+CD57+ cell expansion detected by flow cytometry. TCR beta VDJ combinations and CDR3 sequences were profiled from genomic DNA. TCRdb processed the reads anew with MiXCR; each CDR3 protein has one entry. Of roughly 500,000 distinct CDR3 sequences listed, roughly 34% were seen once; the top ten hold less than 0.85%. The sample taken for sequencing was sorted CD4+, CD8+, or CD8+CD57+ T cells (not recorded which) from PBMCs. These receptors originate from a human donor with aplastic anemia.

This clonotype showed up many times. The CDR3 sequence is CAISDGSGSNNEQFF. CDR3 sequence (DNA): TGTGCCATCAGTGACGGTAGTGGGAGTAACAATGAGCAGTTCTTC. V is TRBV10-3 and J is TRBJ2-1, with D perhaps TRBD2 (5 bases). The CDR3 length is 15 residues. The V end lost 3 bases, the J end lost 5 bases, and 14 bases lay between the germline ends. CDR1 is ENHRY and CDR2 is SYGVKD in the germline V gene.

This clonotype was counted many times. The chain combines TRBV7-2 with TRBJ2-6; D remains ambiguous. V was shortened by 1 base and J by 3 bases, with 7 bases between the two germline ends. Germline V lookup: CDR1 SGHTA, CDR2 FQGNSA. The CDR3 has 15 amino acids. DNA for the CDR3: TGTGCCAGCAGCTTAGTAGGGTTTGGGGCCAACGTCCTGACTTTC. It encodes CASSLVGFGANVLTF.

This clonotype was detected many times. The chain employs TRBV20-1 and TRBJ1-2; D gene ambiguous. Germline V gives CDR1 DFQATT, CDR2 SNEGSKA (reference sequence). V dropped 4 bases and J dropped 4 bases, with 4 bases sitting between them. This CDR3 spans 10 amino acids. CDR3 DNA sequence: TGCAGTGCTAAGGGCTATGGCTACACCTTC. Encoded protein: CSAKGYGYTF.

This clonotype was seen a single time. This chain joins TRBV5-4 and TRBJ2-1, with 7 bases lining up with TRBD1. Germline loops: CDR1 SGHNT, CDR2 YYREEE (reference sequence). The CDR3 has 16 residues. Trimming took 0 bases from V and 2 from J; bases not matched to a gene: 5. The CDR3 is CASSLGGDSTYNEQFF. CDR3 in DNA: TGTGCCAGCAGCTTGGGAGGGGACAGCACCTACAATGAGCAGTTCTTC.

The table lists this clonotype with many counts. The chain joins TRBV2 to TRBJ2-1; 10 bases line up with TRBD2. Germline assignment: CDR1 SNHLY and CDR2 FYNNEI. This CDR3 is built from 15 residues. The junction had 5 bases not matched to a gene; V was cut back by 2 bases and J by 7 bases. The CDR3 loop is CASSELTSGINEQFF. The CDR3, as DNA: TGTGCCAGCAGTGAACTTACTAGCGGGATAAATGAGCAGTTCTTC.

Of note for this clonotype: This may stem from a read error, because a much larger clone lies one nucleotide away. The chain links TRBV19 to TRBJ1-5; maybe TRBD1 (6 bases). Germline V gene data show CDR1 as LNHDA and CDR2 as SQIVND (reference sequence). Trimming removed 11 bases from V and 3 bases from J, with 20 bases in between. The CDR3 loop spans 15 amino acids. The CDR3 reads CASSGAGLVNQPQHF. The CDR3 DNA is TGTGCCTCCTCGGGGGCCGGGCTTGTCAATCAGCCCCAGCATTTT.